These 9 T cell receptor beta chains were all obtained from the same sample, sequenced in a study of coeliac disease. Sequenced by immunoSEQ multiplex PCR; TCRdb stores in-frame clones only, minus some. Counted here are about 3,700 clones, 69% occurring once; the ten biggest clones make up 7% to 9.5%. Material for sequencing was intraepithelial lymphocytes from the gut. The origin of the receptors is a man in his thirties or forties with celiac disease.

The chain joins TRBV5-1 to TRBJ1-4; TRBD1 might be the D (6 bases). The CDR3 covers 15 residues. In germline, CDR1 is SGHRS, CDR2 YFSETQ. Deletions cut 2 bases from V and 0 bases from J, with 8 bases between. The CDR3 loop is CASSLGQSTNEKLFF. CDR3 DNA sequence: TGCGCCAGCAGCTTAGGACAGTCAACTAATGAAAAACTGTTTTTT.

The rearrangement joins TRBV5-6 to TRBJ2-3; 8 bases map to TRBD2. Germline trimming cut 6 bases from V and 3 bases from J; bases unmatched to any gene: 6. This CDR3 has 14 residues. CDR1 SGHDT and CDR2 YYEEEE come from the germline V gene. The CDR3 coding sequence is TGTGCCAGCAATAGCGGGAATCCAACAGATACGCAGTATTTT. The encoded protein is CASNSGNPTDTQYF. Full variable domain (rest looked up from reference TRBV5-6 and TRBJ2-3): DAGVTQSPTHLIKTRGQQVTLRCSPKSGHDTVSWYQQALGQGPQFIFQYYEEEERQRGNFPDRFSGHQFPNYSSELNVNALLLGDSALYLCASNSGNPTDTQYFGPGTRLTVL.

This rearrangement joins TRBV28 to TRBJ1-4, with D perhaps TRBD1 (6 bases). The CDR3 is made up of 16 amino acids. Trimming removed 4 bases from V and 3 bases from J, with 15 bases in between. Germline CDR1 is MDHEN and CDR2 is SYDVKM. The CDR3 nucleotides are TGTGCCAGCAGTTCCCCCCTCACAGGGTCTAATGAAAAACTGTTTTTT. Translated, it gives CASSSPLTGSNEKLFF.

V is TRBV7-8 and J is TRBJ2-4; TRBD2 might be the D (6 bases). Germline V gene lookup returns CDR1 SGHVS and CDR2 FQNEAQ. The CDR3 is 14 amino acids. Between the trimmed V and J ends, which lost 5 bases and 4 bases, there was a span of 12 bases. The CDR3 bases are TGTGCCAGCAGCCATCCGGGACTGAAAAACATTCAGTACTTC. This encodes CASSHPGLKNIQYF.

The sample holds a few counts of this clone. J is TRBJ2-5 and V is TRBV7-2; 12 bases map to TRBD2. Germline trimming cut 5 bases from V and 3 bases from J; bases unmatched to any gene: 10. The CDR3 totals 17 residues. Per germline, CDR1 SGHTA and CDR2 FQGNSA. DNA for the CDR3: TGTGCCAGCAGCCCCTGGGGGGGACTAGCGGGTGAAGAGACCCAGTACTTC. Protein product: CASSPWGGLAGEETQYF.

The chain combines TRBV27 with TRBJ2-3; 12 bases align to TRBD2. With V trimmed by 2 bases and J by 4 bases, 1 base remained unmatched. Germline V CDR1 and CDR2: MNHEY, SMNVEV (reference sequence). The CDR3 length is 15 residues. CDR3 bases: TGTGCCAGCAGTTTAGCTAGCGGGGGGGCAGATACGCAGTATTTT. Encoded protein: CASSLASGGADTQYF.

This clone was seen a single time. The chain is built from TRBV25-1 and TRBJ1-5, with D perhaps TRBD1 (5 bases). In germline, CDR1 is MGHDK, CDR2 SYGVNS. The CDR3 loop spans 13 amino acids. Trimming pared 6 bases from V and 0 bases from J, leaving 6 bases between. CDR3 residues: CASSRDSNQPQHF. For the CDR3, the DNA is TGTGCCAGCAGCAGGGATAGCAATCAGCCCCAGCATTTT.

Written as DNA, the CDR3 is TGCGCCAGCAGCTTGCCGGGGGTTGGGAGTGAGCAGTTCTTC. It translates to CASSLPGVGSEQFF. This rearrangement joins TRBV5-1 to TRBJ2-1; D possibly corresponds to TRBD2 (6 bases). The CDR3 loop spans 14 amino acids. V was clipped by 1 base and J by 9 bases, with 14 bases between them. Germline CDR1 and CDR2: SGHRS and YFSETQ.

The V gene is TRBV7-9, the J gene TRBJ2-2; TRBD1 agrees at 11 bases. With 4 bases clipped from V and 2 bases from J, the junction kept 3 bases outside the gene matches. Germline V gene data show CDR1 as SEHNR and CDR2 as FQNEAQ (reference sequence). There are 16 residues in the CDR3. The CDR3 nucleotides are TGTGCCAGCAGCTGGGGGACAGGGGGTAACACCGGGGAGCTGTTTTTT. Residues: CASSWGTGGNTGELFF.